The rows below give T cell receptor beta chains drawn from one sample of a study of shared clonotypes between healthy human individuals. Measured with immunoSEQ multiplex PCR; TCRdb has only the in-frame clones, and not every one. Of about 2.3 million clones listed, about 92% are singletons. Specimen: naive CD4+ T cells from PBMCs. The receptors originated from a man between 18 and 35 years old in good health. Some clones in this sample may be carry-over from other donors' samples. Both conserved end residues are part of each CDR3. The D gene is left open where the match is weak. Part of the rows lack a size; the others show once, few, many or a class for expanded clones.

v_call,j_call,clone_size,d_call,cdr3_aa,cdr3_nt
TRBV14,TRBJ2-7,NA,NA,CASSQGEWGATYEQYF,TGTGCCAGCAGCCAAGGGGAGTGGGGGGCTACCTACGAGCAGTACTTC
TRBV28,TRBJ2-3,NA,NA,CASTPPVHGGTDTQYF,TGTGCCAGCACTCCTCCGGTTCATGGAGGCACAGATACGCAGTATTTT
TRBV7-9,TRBJ2-1,NA,NA,CAKARDSPGNEQFF,TGTGCCAAAGCCCGGGACTCCCCGGGCAATGAGCAGTTCTTC
TRBV6-1,TRBJ2-7,NA,TRBD2,CAGGLAGGGYEQYF,TGTGCCGGCGGACTAGCGGGAGGCGGCTACGAGCAGTACTTC
TRBV27,TRBJ2-1,NA,TRBD2,CASSWVAGGPLNEQFF,TGTGCCAGCAGTTGGGTAGCGGGAGGGCCTTTAAATGAGCAGTTCTTC
TRBV7-9,TRBJ2-7,NA,TRBD1,CASSPRLTGQGPHEQYF,TGTGCCAGCAGCCCGAGGCTAACGGGACAGGGTCCCCACGAGCAGTACTTC
TRBV5-1,TRBJ1-4,NA,NA,CASSFLTTNEKLFF,TGCGCCAGCAGCTTCCTGACTACTAATGAAAAACTGTTTTTT
TRBV28,TRBJ2-7,NA,TRBD1,CASSSRTGGAYEQYF,TGTGCCAGCAGTTCCCGTACAGGGGGCGCATACGAGCAGTACTTC
TRBV5-1,TRBJ2-1,NA,NA,CASSTTPSSYNEQFF,TGCGCCAGCAGCACGACCCCGAGCTCCTACAATGAGCAGTTCTTC
TRBV5-6,TRBJ2-5,NA,NA,CASSLLEETQYF,TGTGCCAGCAGCTTACTAGAAGAGACCCAGTACTTC
TRBV2,TRBJ2-7,NA,NA,CASSEMRGEQYF,TGTGCCAGCAGTGAAATGCGCGGCGAGCAGTACTTC
TRBV6-5,TRBJ2-3,NA,NA,CASSPKGSTDTQYF,TGTGCCAGCAGCCCAAAGGGGAGCACAGATACGCAGTATTTT
TRBV30,TRBJ2-7,once,NA,CAWTTGQTQYF,TGTGCCTGGACTACCGGACAGACGCAGTACTTC
TRBV7-8,TRBJ2-5,NA,TRBD2,CASSSGEQETQYF,TGTGCCAGCAGTAGCGGGGAACAAGAGACCCAGTACTTC
TRBV18,TRBJ2-7,NA,TRBD1,CASSQGAEQYF,TGTGCCAGCTCACAGGGGGCCGAGCAGTACTTC